The 18 T cell receptor beta chains given below trace back to one sample, sequenced in a study of OX40 agonist ivuxolimab in advanced cancers. The library was generated by the immunoSEQ multiplex PCR assay. What TCRdb holds here is the immuneACCESS table cut down to in-frame rearrangements. Part of the clones is not present; checked against another copy, under half of the missing clones reflect an unresolved V gene, and the others are unexplained. The sample yields 120,000 or so clones; 93% were counted once. The top ten hold roughly 0.15% of the sample. Here the sequenced sample was CD4+ or CD8+ T cells sorted from blood, taken in a trial of the OX40 agonist ivuxolimab. The source of these receptors is an adult with an advanced solid tumor such as melanoma, head and neck, liver or kidney cancer.

V and J are TRBV19 and TRBJ1-4, with 7 positions matching TRBD1. V was pared by 6 bases and J by 0 bases, with 7 bases of the junction left unmatched. Germline V lookup: CDR1 LNHDA, CDR2 SQIVND (reference sequence). The CDR3 loop spans 16 amino acids. The CDR3 DNA reads TGTGCCAGTAGCACAGGGGTTAGCTCAACTAATGAAAAACTGTTTTTT. Translating gives CASSTGVSSTNEKLFF.

This chain joins TRBV19 and TRBJ1-4; the D is unclear. Germline V gene data show CDR1 as LNHDA and CDR2 as SQIVND (reference sequence). V lost 3 bases, J lost 5 bases, and 13 bases lay in between. The CDR3 extends over 15 amino acids. The CDR3 coding sequence is TGTGCCAGTAGTATCGCGGGTTCGGGAAATGAAAAACTGTTTTTT. Encoded protein: CASSIAGSGNEKLFF.

The rearrangement uses TRBV28 and TRBJ1-2, with D perhaps TRBD1 (6 bases). Trimming took off 2 bases at V and 6 bases at J, with 13 bases between the two ends. Germline CDR1 MDHEN, CDR2 SYDVKM. The CDR3 covers 14 residues. The CDR3 spells CASSLRGPPHGYTF. The CDR3, as DNA: TGTGCCAGCAGTTTACGGGGGCCCCCTCATGGCTACACCTTC.

CDR3 sequence: CASSQGASQETQYF. The CDR3 nucleotides are TGCGCCAGCAGCCAAGGTGCTAGTCAAGAGACCCAGTACTTC. V gene TRBV4-3 combines with J gene TRBJ2-5; no clear D. The CDR3 is 14 amino acids. Trimming pared 1 base from V and 2 bases from J, leaving 8 bases between. The V gene's germline CDR1 is LGHNA and CDR2 YSLEER.

This chain links TRBV5-1 with TRBJ2-2, with 8 bases lining up with TRBD1. Germline values: CDR1 SGHRS, CDR2 YFSETQ. The CDR3 runs to 15 residues. J gave up 6 bases and V 5 bases, and 9 bases lay outside the gene matches. CDR3 nucleotides: TGCGCCAGCAGACCCGGACAGGGTTTGTCCGGGGAGCTGTTTTTT. It specifies CASRPGQGLSGELFF. The full variable domain, in which reference TRBV5-1 and TRBJ2-2 provide the parts outside the CDR3, is KAGVTQTPRYLIKTRGQQVTLSCSPISGHRSVSWYQQTPGQGLQFLFEYFSETQRNKGNFPGRFSGRQFSNSRSEMNVSTLELGDSALYLCASRPGQGLSGELFFGEGSRLTVL.

The chain has TRBV25-1 and TRBJ2-1; the D gene could be TRBD1 or TRBD2 (5 bases each). The V and J ends lost 1 base and 7 bases respectively, with 14 bases between them. This CDR3 has 15 amino acids. Germline lookup yields CDR1 MGHDK and CDR2 SYGVNS. CDR3 protein: CASSELGPPSNEQFF. The CDR3 bases are TGTGCCAGCAGTGAATTGGGACCACCTAGTAATGAGCAGTTCTTC. The full variable domain, its missing parts supplied by reference TRBV25-1 and TRBJ2-1, is EADIYQTPRYLVIGTGKKITLECSQTMGHDKMYWYQQDPGMELHLIHYSYGVNSTEKGDLSSESTVSRIRTEHFPLTLESARPSHTSQYLCASSELGPPSNEQFFGPGTRLTVL.

V usage is TRBV28 and J usage is TRBJ1-5; D not resolved. Between the trimmed V and J ends, which lost 3 bases and 5 bases, there was a span of 14 bases. Germline lookup yields CDR1 MDHEN and CDR2 SYDVKM. This CDR3 has 15 residues. The CDR3 DNA follows: TGTGCCAGCAGTTTCCAAAGAAGGGTTTATCAGCCCCAGCATTTT. It is translated as CASSFQRRVYQPQHF.

The chain is built from TRBV5-1 and TRBJ1-4; D call uncertain. The CDR3 spans 12 residues. Germline loops: CDR1 SGHRS, CDR2 YFSETQ. The V gene lost 5 bases and the J gene lost 4 bases, with 6 bases spanning the gap. The CDR3 bases are TGCGCCAGCAGACGGATTAATGAAAAACTGTTTTTT. This gives the protein CASRRINEKLFF.

This sequence joins TRBV4-3 and TRBJ1-1; no firm D call. Trimming cost V 4 bases and J 8 bases, with 17 bases left between them. CDR3 length: 14 amino acids. Germline CDR1 LGHNA, CDR2 YSLEER. The CDR3: CASSLMRGSLEAFF. The CDR3 nucleotides read TGCGCCAGCAGCCTCATGAGAGGGAGCCTAGAAGCTTTCTTT.

The rearrangement uses TRBV4-3 and TRBJ2-1, with 8 bases fitting TRBD2. Unmatched junction bases numbered 7, after V lost 3 bases and J lost 6 bases. Germline V gives CDR1 LGHNA, CDR2 YSLEER. The length of the CDR3 is 15 residues. The CDR3 loop is CASSQSTSGLNEQFF. CDR3 DNA: TGCGCCAGCAGCCAGAGTACTAGCGGACTCAATGAGCAGTTCTTC.

V gene TRBV29-1 combines with J gene TRBJ1-2; the match to TRBD1 covers 9 bases. CDR3 length equals 16 residues. Germline V gene lookup returns CDR1 SQVTM and CDR2 ANQGSEA. The ends lost 6 bases at V and 2 bases at J; junction bases unmatched: 13. The CDR3 region is CSVQPGQGNRNYGYTF. CDR3 DNA: TGCAGCGTCCAACCGGGACAGGGAAATCGCAACTATGGCTACACCTTC.

This chain connects TRBV28 to TRBJ2-3, with TRBD2 matching over 9 bases. CDR1 and CDR2 from the germline V gene are MDHEN and SYDVKM. This CDR3 is built from 17 residues. The V segment lost 2 bases and the J segment 0 bases; nucleotides outside the gene matches: 6. The CDR3 DNA reads as TGTGCCAGCAGTTTAATTACTAGCGGGCTCAGCACAGATACGCAGTATTTT. Its protein is CASSLITSGLSTDTQYF.

This chain links TRBV18 with TRBJ2-3; TRBD1 matches at 7 bases. V lost 0 bases and J lost 0; bases outside the gene matches: 6. The CDR3 is 17 amino acids. CDR1 is KGHSH and CDR2 is LQKENI in the germline V gene. CDR3: CASSPPGQSLSTDTQYF. The CDR3 DNA sequence: TGTGCCAGCTCACCACCGGGACAGAGCCTTAGCACAGATACGCAGTATTTT.

This CDR3 is CASLAGGPSNQPQHF. CDR3 DNA sequence: TGTGCCAGTTTGGCGGGAGGGCCCTCAAATCAGCCCCAGCATTTT. The chain has TRBV28 and TRBJ1-5; D is uncertain. CDR3 size: 15 residues. Trimming left V 9 bases short and J 4 bases short, with 19 bases between. Germline V CDR1 and CDR2: MDHEN, SYDVKM.

The chain recombines TRBV28 with TRBJ1-1, with 7 positions matching TRBD1. From germline, CDR1 is MDHEN and CDR2 SYDVKM. The CDR3 runs 14 residues. Trimming removed 6 bases from V and 1 base from J; junction bases left unmatched: 5. The CDR3 DNA is TGTGCCAGCAGCCTAGGGGGCTCGAACACTGAAGCTTTCTTT. Amino acid sequence: CASSLGGSNTEAFF.

In DNA, the CDR3 is TGTGCCAGCAGCTCCCCCGGCAGACAAGAGACCCAGTACTTC. Its translation is CASSSPGRQETQYF. V gene TRBV5-4 combines with J gene TRBJ2-5; D uncertain. V dropped 3 bases and J dropped 2 bases, with 11 bases sitting between them. Germline assignment: CDR1 SGHNT and CDR2 YYREEE (reference sequence). The CDR3 is 14 residues long.

This clone was detected once. The chain has TRBV2 and TRBJ2-2, with 7 bases lining up with TRBD1. Germline CDR1 SNHLY, CDR2 FYNNEI. The CDR3 length is 14 residues. Germline trimming cut 10 bases from V and 0 bases from J; bases unmatched to any gene: 5. CDR3 in DNA: TGTGCCACCAAACAGGGGTCGAACACCGGGGAGCTGTTTTTT. As protein: CATKQGSNTGELFF.

This clone has only one observation. This chain links TRBV5-1 with TRBJ2-1; D remains ambiguous. CDR1 is SGHRS and CDR2 is YFSETQ in the germline V gene. This CDR3 is built from 16 residues. Trimming shortened V by 1 base and J by 16 bases, and 27 bases separated the two germline ends. CDR3 bases: TGCGCCAGCAGCTTGACGGCCAGTATGGAGTTGGGATCGGGTTTCTTC. Translation: CASSLTASMELGSGFF.